Shown below are 5 T cell receptor beta chains from a single sample sequenced in a study of cytomegalovirus exposure and HLA in healthy donors. Profiled with immunoSEQ multiplex PCR; TCRdb holds only in-frame clones, not every one. The sample holds roughly 330,000 clones, roughly nine tenths seen once. The sequencing input was PBMCs. All receptors come from a woman aged 30 to 39 in good health and CMV-seropositive.

This clone has only one observation. The chain joins TRBV2 to TRBJ1-5; 7 nucleotides agree with TRBD1. V lost 5 bases and J lost 2; bases outside the gene matches: 9. The length of the CDR3 is 16 residues. The V gene's germline CDR1 is SNHLY and CDR2 FYNNEI. CDR3: CASSLRGQNGNQPQHF. The CDR3 DNA sequence: TGTGCCAGCAGTCTACGGGGACAGAACGGCAATCAGCCCCAGCATTTT.

The chain has TRBV4-3 and TRBJ2-7; TRBD1 aligns across 8 bases. Germline-derived CDR1 and CDR2 are LGHNA and YSLEER. V gave up 1 base and J gave up 2 bases; unmatched junction bases: 13. This CDR3 region has 18 residues. The CDR3 DNA follows: TGCGCCAGCAGCCAAGGACTAAGGAGGGGACAGGTTGCCTACGAGCAGTACTTC. Residues: CASSQGLRRGQVAYEQYF.

The gene calls are TRBV19 and TRBJ1-2; TRBD1 aligns across 7 bases. From germline, CDR1 is LNHDA and CDR2 SQIVND (reference sequence). The trim removed 6 bases at V and 0 bases at J, leaving 7 bases unmatched. CDR3 size: 15 residues. CDR3 bases: TGTGCCAGTAGGACCGCGGACAGGTCTAACTATGGCTACACCTTC. Residues: CASRTADRSNYGYTF. Full variable domain (rest looked up from reference TRBV19 and TRBJ1-2): DGGITQSPKYLFRKEGQNVTLSCEQNLNHDAMYWYRQDPGQGLRLIYYSQIVNDFQKGDIAEGYSVSREKKESFPLTVTSAQKNPTAFYLCASRTADRSNYGYTFGSGTRLTVV.

The gene calls are TRBV5-6 and TRBJ1-2; 9 positions agree with TRBD1. This CDR3 comprises 14 residues. Unmatched junction bases numbered 3, after V lost 4 bases and J lost 2 bases. CDR1 is SGHDT and CDR2 is YYEEEE in the germline V gene. Here the CDR3 reads CASSPGTGNYGYTF. The CDR3 DNA follows: TGTGCCAGCAGCCCCGGGACAGGGAACTATGGCTACACCTTC.

The J gene is TRBJ2-2, the V gene TRBV30; 8 bases match TRBD2. V trimming: 0 bases; J trimming: 4 bases; junction bases outside the gene matches: 7. The germline CDR1 and CDR2 sequences are GTSNPN and SVGIG (reference sequence). The CDR3 contains 16 residues. CDR3: CAWSVRGGRPTGELFF. DNA of the CDR3: TGTGCCTGGAGTGTACGGGGGGGGCGCCCCACCGGGGAGCTGTTTTTT.